A selection of T cell receptor beta chains follows, all from one sample in a study of response to subunit inactivated influenza vaccine. TCRdb re-derived calls from the RT-PCR reads in MiXCR, one entry per CDR3 protein. The sample includes 500,000 to 650,000 distinct CDR3 sequences, 6% to 9% of them seen just once. This specimen was PBMCs from blood, taken around 25 months after vaccination. The receptors here all came from a man between 45 and 75 years old who received an inactivated influenza vaccine. Each CDR3 is given with its conserved first and last residue. D genes are given only for firm matches. The size field is filled for only some rows; it gives once, few, many or a size class.

TRBJ1-1,few,TRBV5-1,.,TGCGCCAGCAGCTTGGGTCCTGGGGAGAACACTGAAGCTTTCTTT,CASSLGPGENTEAFF
TRBJ1-2,many,TRBV4-3,.,TGCGCCAGCAGCCAAGATATACAGGGCGCTAACTATGGCTACACCTTC,CASSQDIQGANYGYTF
TRBJ2-7,.,TRBV28,.,TGTGCCAGCAGCGTCACCGGGGGGCGATACGAGCAGTACTTC,CASSVTGGRYEQYF
TRBJ2-7,.,TRBV20-1,TRBD1,TGCAGTGCTAAAACAGGGGTTGATGGCTACGAGCAGTACTTC,CSAKTGVDGYEQYF
TRBJ2-1,.,TRBV5-5,.,TGTGCCAGCAGCCCCACGTGGTATTACAATGAGCAGTTCTTC,CASSPTWYYNEQFF
TRBJ2-1,.,TRBV3-1,TRBD2,TGTGCCAGCAGCGAGACTAGCGGGGGGGCCAATGAGCAGTTCTTC,CASSETSGGANEQFF
TRBJ2-1,many,TRBV5-1,.,TGCGCCAGCAGCTCCTCCGTCGGTGAGCAGTTCTTC,CASSSSVGEQFF
TRBJ2-7,.,TRBV20-1,TRBD1,TGCAGTGCTAGTTCGCCGGGACAGGGAACCTACCAGCAGTACTTC,CSASSPGQGTYQQYF
TRBJ2-5,.,TRBV12-3/TRBV12-4,.,TGTGCCAGCAGTTTAGATCTAGCTGGAATCCAAGAGACCCAGTACTTC,CASSLDLAGIQETQYF
TRBJ1-4,.,TRBV6-5,TRBD1,TGTGCCAGCAGTTACTTGACAGGGAAAGAAAAACTGTTTTTT,CASSYLTGKEKLFF
TRBJ2-5,few,TRBV20-1,.,TGCAGTGCTAGAGACGGGGTTGGACAAGAGACCCAGTACTTC,CSARDGVGQETQYF
TRBJ2-1,many,TRBV5-1,.,TGCGCCAGCAGCTCCGACTATGAGCAGTTCTTC,CASSSDYEQFF
TRBJ2-2,few,TRBV28,.,TGTGCCAGCAGTGAACGTAGGAGGGAGCTGTTTTTT,CASSERRRELFF
TRBJ2-2,.,TRBV6-5,.,TGTGCCAGCAGTTACCGAGTTGGGTTAACGAACACCGGGGAGCTGTTTTTT,CASSYRVGLTNTGELFF
TRBJ1-4,.,TRBV9,.,TGTGCCAGCAGCGGCCGGGACCCCGTCCTGTTTTTT,CASSGRDPVLFF
TRBJ1-5,.,TRBV30,.,TGTGCCTGGAGCTATAGCAATCAGCCCCAGCATTTT,CAWSYSNQPQHF
TRBJ2-7,.,TRBV2,.,TGTGCCTCAGCCGACGGGGAACGGGTCGGCGAGCAGTACTTC,CASADGERVGEQYF
TRBJ2-3,many,TRBV5-1,.,TGCGCCAGCAGCGTGGGCCCTGGGGATACGCAGTATTTT,CASSVGPGDTQYF
TRBJ2-7,few,TRBV28,.,TGTGCCAGCAGTTTATCCTTTGGCCGCGAGCAGTACTTC,CASSLSFGREQYF
TRBJ2-1,many,TRBV12-3/TRBV12-4,TRBD1,TGTGCCAGCAGTTGGGGACAGGGGGATGAGCAGTTCTTC,CASSWGQGDEQFF
TRBJ1-1,.,TRBV5-1,.,TGCGCCAGCAGCTTGGAATTCGGGGTTGAAGCTTTCTTT,CASSLEFGVEAFF
TRBJ1-2,many,TRBV19,TRBD1,TGTGCCAGTAGTAACAGGGACAGGGACGGCTACACCTTC,CASSNRDRDGYTF
TRBJ2-3,few,TRBV6-1,.,TGTGCCAGCAGGCGCTCGCGGGGTCCCGCTAGCACAGATACGCAGTATTTT,CASRRSRGPASTDTQYF
TRBJ1-1,many,TRBV4-2,.,TGTGCCAGCAGCCACGGCCGGGGAAATGAAGCTTTCTTT,CASSHGRGNEAFF
TRBJ1-1,few,TRBV12-3/TRBV12-4,.,TGTGCCAGCACGGGGGGCAGGCCGTCGGGTACTGAAGCTTTCTTT,CASTGGRPSGTEAFF
TRBJ1-1,many,TRBV19,.,TGTGCCAGTAGTATGGTCGGGGGGCGGACTGAAGCTTTCTTT,CASSMVGGRTEAFF
TRBJ2-5,many,TRBV7-2,.,TGTGCCAGCAGCTTAGTGAATCAAGAGACCCAGTACTTC,CASSLVNQETQYF
TRBJ1-5,.,TRBV7-2,.,TGTGCCAGCAGCCGAGATTCCGGCCTGCACAATCAGCCCCAGCATTTT,CASSRDSGLHNQPQHF
TRBJ1-5,many,TRBV20-1,TRBD1,TGCAGTGCTAGAACCTCCCCGGGACAGTTCAATCAGCCCCAGCATTTT,CSARTSPGQFNQPQHF
TRBJ2-7,.,TRBV29-1,TRBD1,TGCAGCGTTATGACGATAGACAGGGGAGGCTACGAGCAGTACTTC,CSVMTIDRGGYEQYF
TRBJ2-7,few,TRBV7-2,.,TGTGCCAGCAGCCCGCTGGGCAGGGGAGACTACGAGCAGTACTTC,CASSPLGRGDYEQYF
TRBJ2-1,.,TRBV5-1,TRBD2,TGCGGCAGCAAAGCGGGAGGGTACTACAATGAGCAGTTCTTC,CGSKAGGYYNEQFF
TRBJ1-2,.,TRBV2,.,TGTGCCAGCAGTGAGGCAGGCTATGGCTACACCTTC,CASSEAGYGYTF
TRBJ2-7,.,TRBV20-1,.,TGCAGTGCTAGAGGCAGGGTCTCCTACGAGCAGTACTTC,CSARGRVSYEQYF
TRBJ2-1,many,TRBV4-2,.,TGTGCCAGCAGCCAAGATAGAGCCAGCGATGAGCAGTTCTTC,CASSQDRASDEQFF